These 24 T cell receptor beta chains share one sample of origin, sequenced in a study of glioma-infiltrating T cells (dated by TCRdb to about 2016). Sequencing used an Illumina MiSeq. The iRepertoire nested amplicon-rescue multiplex PCR (arm-PCR) platform was used to amplify TCR alpha and beta CDR3 regions from RNA. TCRdb took the public reads, trimmed them with fastp at Q25, ran MiXCR for clone calling and kept in-frame beta chains. Every distinct CDR3 protein forms one entry, paired with its most common genes and DNA. Across this sample there are tens of thousands of distinct CDR3 sequences, with around 23% seen only once. 6.7% of the sample comes from the top ten. Sequencing was done on a sample of glioma tissue, nonneoplastic brain tissue, or PBMCs (not recorded which). The receptor source for this set is a human donor with low-grade glioma or glioblastoma, undergoing nonglioma brain surgery, or in good health (not recorded which).

This clonotype was counted at least ten times. The rearrangement joins TRBV12-3 or TRBV12-4 to TRBJ1-2; no clear D. The CDR3 runs 13 residues. V was clipped by 5 bases and J by 2 bases, with 9 bases between them. This CDR3 is CASSGDTNYGYTF. The CDR3 DNA reads as TGTGCCAGCAGTGGAGACACAAACTATGGCTACACCTTC.

CDR3 bases: TGCGCCAGCAGCCAAGAGGGTCGAGGAGGGAGTTGGCCAGACGAGACCCAGTACTTC. It translates to CASSQEGRGGSWPDETQYF. This rearrangement joins TRBV4-1 to TRBJ2-5, with D maybe TRBD2 (6 bases). The V end lost 0 bases, the J end lost 5 bases, and 25 bases lay between the germline ends. Germline lookup yields CDR1 MGHRA and CDR2 YSYEKL. The length of the CDR3 is 19 residues.

In its sample, this clonotype was seen many times. The chain recombines TRBV9 with TRBJ2-3; D gene uncertain. V lost 4 bases and J lost 2, with 8 bases in between. This CDR3 is 13 amino acids long. Per the germline V gene, CDR1 is SGDLS and CDR2 is YYNGEE. The CDR3, as DNA: TGTGCCAGCAGCCCCCCGGCCACAGATACGCAGTATTTT. This gives the protein CASSPPATDTQYF.

This clonotype appeared many times. The rearrangement joins TRBV10-1 to TRBJ2-3; weak D call: TRBD2 (6 bases). Germline V gene sequence: CDR1 WNHNN, CDR2 SYGVQD (reference sequence). V was trimmed by 4 bases and J by 0 bases, leaving 8 bases between them. CDR3 length: 14 residues. The CDR3 DNA sequence: TGCGCCAGCAGTGCCGGGACTAGCACAGATACGCAGTATTTT. The encoded protein is CASSAGTSTDTQYF.

This clonotype was detected ten times or more. The chain links TRBV10-3 to TRBJ1-2; D call uncertain. The CDR3 covers 14 residues. Trimming cost V 2 bases and J 1 base, with 8 bases left between them. Germline V gene lookup returns CDR1 ENHRY and CDR2 SYGVKD. The CDR3 bases are TGTGCCATCAGTGAGGGAATCGGTAACTATGGCTACACCTTC. This translates into CAISEGIGNYGYTF.

The CDR3 protein is CASKLGTAAKQPQHF. The DNA for the CDR3 is TGTGCCAGCAAACTCGGGACAGCGGCGAAGCAGCCCCAGCATTTT. V gene TRBV6-1 combines with J gene TRBJ1-5; the match to TRBD1 covers 7 bases. The CDR3 extends over 15 amino acids. J gave up 7 bases and V 7 bases, and 13 bases lay outside the gene matches. Germline CDR1 and CDR2: MNHNS and SASEGT.

This clonotype was recorded a few times. The V call is TRBV5-1, the J call TRBJ2-3; TRBD2 matches at 8 bases. The CDR3 runs to 16 residues. J lost 2 bases, V lost 0 bases, and 5 bases had no gene match. Germline V CDR1 and CDR2: SGHRS, YFSETQ. This CDR3 is CASSLASSGYTDTQYF. In DNA, the CDR3 is TGCGCCAGCAGCTTGGCGTCTAGCGGGTACACAGATACGCAGTATTTT.

The sample holds a few counts of this clonotype. The chain recombines TRBV5-5 with TRBJ1-5, with D uncertain. Germline V gene lookup returns CDR1 SGHKS and CDR2 YYEKEE (reference sequence). Between the trimmed V and J ends, which lost 1 base and 3 bases, there was a span of 8 bases. CDR3 length equals 14 residues. CDR3 nucleotide sequence: TGTGCCAGCAGCTTGTCTTCGATCAATCAGCCCCAGCATTTT. Protein product: CASSLSSINQPQHF.

With respect to this clonotype: The junction and the germline gene differ at one end; a read error may be behind it. J is TRBJ1-5 and V is TRBV6-2 or TRBV6-3; TRBD1 agrees at 7 bases. CDR3 length equals 13 residues. Germline V gene sequence: CDR1 MNHEY, CDR2 SVGEGT. CDR3 in amino acids: CAGRRQGDQPQHF. CDR3 DNA: TGTGCCGGCAGACGACAGGGCGACCAGCCCCAGCATTTT.

This clonotype was picked up a small number of times. This chain connects TRBV18 to TRBJ2-5, with 10 bases identical to TRBD2. The junction had 9 bases not matched to a gene; V was cut back by 4 bases and J by 4 bases. Germline V gene data show CDR1 as KGHSH and CDR2 as LQKENI. CDR3 size: 16 residues. CDR3 nucleotides: TGTGCCAGCTCACTAATAGCGGGAGGCAAACTAGAGACCCAGTACTTC. Translation gives CASSLIAGGKLETQYF.

This clonotype was counted ten times or more. The V call is TRBV6-4, the J call TRBJ2-3, with no clear D. Germline CDR1 is MRHNA and CDR2 is SNTAGT. V was cut by 3 bases and J by 2 bases, with 6 bases left in between. There are 13 residues in the CDR3. CDR3 residues: CASSEEDTDTQYF. CDR3 nucleotides: TGTGCCAGCAGTGAAGAGGACACAGATACGCAGTATTTT.

Many counts were recorded for this clonotype. This chain's CDR3 is CASSPGGGNSYNEQFF. The CDR3 coding sequence is TGTGCCAGCAGCCCAGGGGGGGGAAACTCCTACAATGAGCAGTTCTTC. V gene TRBV7-6 combines with J gene TRBJ2-1, with D perhaps TRBD1 or TRBD2 (7 bases each). V was shortened by 5 bases and J by 0 bases, with 14 bases between the two germline ends. The CDR3 loop spans 16 amino acids. Germline assignment: CDR1 SGHVS and CDR2 FNYEAQ.

This clonotype was detected ten times or more. The chain is built from TRBV2 and TRBJ2-3, with D unclear. V was trimmed by 4 bases and J by 5 bases, leaving 4 bases between them. There are 11 residues in the CDR3. Germline-derived CDR1 and CDR2 are SNHLY and FYNNEI. In DNA form, the CDR3 reads TGTGCCAGCAGTGCGGGAGATACGCAGTATTTT. It is translated as CASSAGDTQYF. Based on the CDR3 plus reference TRBV2 and TRBJ2-3, the full variable domain is EPEVTQTPSHQVTQMGQEVILRCVPISNHLYFYWYRQILGQKVEFLVSFYNNEISEKSEIFDDQFSVERPDGSNFTLKIRSTKLEDSAMYFCASSAGDTQYFGPGTRLTVL.

A word on this clonotype: A much larger clone is a single base away; this may be a read error. The chain carries TRBV3-1 and TRBJ2-7, with D uncertain. The CDR3 is made up of 15 amino acids. Trimming stripped 1 base from V and 1 base from J, with 11 bases between. CDR1 and CDR2 (germline): LGHDT, YNNKEL (reference sequence). DNA for the CDR3: TGTGCCAGCAGCCAAGGGGCAGTCAGGTCCTACGAGCAGTACTTC. Its translation: CASSQGAVRSYEQYF.

This clonotype was detected ten times or more. One end of the junction is discordant with germline, which a read error may explain. This chain connects TRBV12-3 or TRBV12-4 to TRBJ2-3, with 11 bases fitting TRBD2. CDR3 length equals 15 residues. CDR3: CASSIAGGLTDTQYF. The CDR3, as DNA: TGTGCCAGCAGTATAGCGGGAGGGCTGACAGATACGCAGTATTTT.

This clonotype was seen repeatedly, ten times or more. This sequence joins TRBV4-1 and TRBJ1-1; tentatively, D is TRBD1 (6 bases). With 4 bases removed from V and 1 base from J, the gap between germline ends came to 16 bases. There are 16 residues in the CDR3. Per germline, CDR1 MGHRA and CDR2 YSYEKL. In nucleotides, the CDR3 is TGCGCCAGCAGCCCTCATCGGGACATACGGAACACTGAAGCTTTCTTT. Translation gives CASSPHRDIRNTEAFF.

This clonotype has just a few counts. J is TRBJ2-5 and V is TRBV12-3 or TRBV12-4; D assignment may be TRBD1 or TRBD2 (6 bases each). Trimming shortened V by 1 base and J by 4 bases, and 7 bases separated the two germline ends. This CDR3 comprises 13 residues. Here the CDR3 reads CASSLEGGETQYF. The CDR3, as DNA: TGTGCCAGCAGTTTAGAGGGGGGAGAGACCCAGTACTTC.

There are many counts of this clonotype. The chain carries TRBV20-1 and TRBJ1-1; no firm D call. Germline assignment: CDR1 DFQATT and CDR2 SNEGSKA (reference sequence). CDR3 length equals 14 residues. Trimming removed 3 bases from V and 5 bases from J, with 16 bases in between. The CDR3 bases are TGCAGTGCTAGCTACCGAGAAGGGAGGACTGAAGCTTTCTTT. Its translation: CSASYREGRTEAFF.

Many counts were recorded for this clonotype. This rearrangement joins TRBV10-3 to TRBJ2-1; the match to TRBD2 covers 7 bases. V lost 8 bases and J lost 6; bases outside the gene matches: 7. The CDR3 loop spans 13 amino acids. Per germline, CDR1 ENHRY and CDR2 SYGVKD. CDR3 sequence: CAIGTTTSNEQFF. Here the CDR3 DNA reads TGTGCCATCGGGACTACGACAAGCAATGAGCAGTTCTTC.

Only a few counts were recorded for this clonotype. J is TRBJ1-5 and V is TRBV19; D gene ambiguous. The CDR3 contains 16 residues. CDR1 LNHDA and CDR2 SQIVND come from the germline V gene (reference sequence). V was clipped by 5 bases and J by 1 base, with 15 bases between them. CDR3 sequence: CASSDLLRRSNQPQHF. The CDR3 DNA sequence: TGTGCCAGTAGTGATTTATTAAGGAGAAGCAATCAGCCCCAGCATTTT. Based on the CDR3 plus reference TRBV19 and TRBJ1-5, the full variable domain is DGGITQSPKYLFRKEGQNVTLSCEQNLNHDAMYWYRQDPGQGLRLIYYSQIVNDFQKGDIAEGYSVSREKKESFPLTVTSAQKNPTAFYLCASSDLLRRSNQPQHFGDGTRLSIL.

This clonotype was counted at least ten times. V and J are TRBV27 and TRBJ1-2; D gene unclear. The CDR3 consists of 10 residues. Germline V gene sequence: CDR1 MNHEY, CDR2 SMNVEV (reference sequence). V was cut by 10 bases and J by 7 bases, with 10 bases left in between. CDR3 DNA: TGTGCCATCGTCCAGAGTGGCTACACCTTC. It specifies CAIVQSGYTF.

In its sample, this clonotype was seen many times. The V call is TRBV19, the J call TRBJ1-5, with D perhaps matching TRBD1 (6 bases). The CDR3 has 15 amino acids. V was clipped by 9 bases and J by 1 base, with 16 bases between them. The germline V gene encodes CDR1 LNHDA and CDR2 SQIVND (reference sequence). The CDR3 loop reads CASRDTNLSNQPQHF. In DNA, the CDR3 is TGTGCCAGCCGGGACACAAACCTGAGCAATCAGCCCCAGCATTTT.

This clonotype was seen ten or more times. The genes are TRBV7-9 and TRBJ1-2, with 9 bases lining up with TRBD1. CDR3 size: 14 residues. The germline CDR1 and CDR2 sequences are SEHNR and FQNEAQ (reference sequence). The V gene end was trimmed by 5 bases and the J gene end by 2 bases; junction bases not matched to a gene: 3. The CDR3 region is CASSPDRGNYGYTF. Written as DNA, the CDR3 is TGTGCCAGCAGCCCGGACAGGGGCAACTATGGCTACACCTTC.

This clonotype was detected many times. The chain employs TRBV7-8 and TRBJ2-7; tentatively, D is TRBD1 (5 bases). CDR3 length equals 15 residues. From germline, CDR1 is SGHVS and CDR2 FQNEAQ. With 1 base removed from V and 2 bases from J, the gap between germline ends came to 12 bases. The CDR3, as DNA: TGTGCCAGCAGCTTAGGCGCAACAGGAACCTACGAGCAGTACTTC. Amino acids: CASSLGATGTYEQYF.